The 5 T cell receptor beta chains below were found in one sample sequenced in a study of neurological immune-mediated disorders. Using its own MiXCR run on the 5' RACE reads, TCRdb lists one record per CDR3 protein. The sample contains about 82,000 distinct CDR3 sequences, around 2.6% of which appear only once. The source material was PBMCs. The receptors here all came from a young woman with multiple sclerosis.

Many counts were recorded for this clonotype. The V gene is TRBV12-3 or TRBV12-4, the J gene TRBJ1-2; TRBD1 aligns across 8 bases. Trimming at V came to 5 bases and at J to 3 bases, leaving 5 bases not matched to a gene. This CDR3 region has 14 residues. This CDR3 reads CASSLTGEDYGYTF. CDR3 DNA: TGTGCCAGCAGTCTGACAGGGGAGGACTATGGCTACACCTTC.

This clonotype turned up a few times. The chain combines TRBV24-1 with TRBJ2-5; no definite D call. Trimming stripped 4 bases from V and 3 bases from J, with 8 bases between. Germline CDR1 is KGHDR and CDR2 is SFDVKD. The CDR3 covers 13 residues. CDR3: CATSEIEEETQYF. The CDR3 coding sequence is TGTGCCACCAGTGAGATAGAAGAAGAGACCCAGTACTTC.

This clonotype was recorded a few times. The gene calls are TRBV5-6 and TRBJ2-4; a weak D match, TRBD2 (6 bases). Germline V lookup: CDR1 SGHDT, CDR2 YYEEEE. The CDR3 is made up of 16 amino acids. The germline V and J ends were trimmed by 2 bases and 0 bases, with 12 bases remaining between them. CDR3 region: CASSFGGSLAKNIQYF. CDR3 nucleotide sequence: TGTGCCAGCAGCTTCGGGGGAAGCCTAGCCAAAAACATTCAGTACTTC.

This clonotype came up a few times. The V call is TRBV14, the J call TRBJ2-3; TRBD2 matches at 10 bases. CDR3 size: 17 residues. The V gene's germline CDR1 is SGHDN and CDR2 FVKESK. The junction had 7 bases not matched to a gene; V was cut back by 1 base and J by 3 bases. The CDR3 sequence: CASSQVRGSGRTDTQYF. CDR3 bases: TGTGCCAGCAGCCAAGTGCGAGGTAGCGGGAGGACAGATACGCAGTATTTT.

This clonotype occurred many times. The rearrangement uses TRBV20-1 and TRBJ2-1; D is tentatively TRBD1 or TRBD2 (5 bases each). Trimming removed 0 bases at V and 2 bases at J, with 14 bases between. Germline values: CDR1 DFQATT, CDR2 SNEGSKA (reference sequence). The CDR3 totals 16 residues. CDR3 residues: CSARDRRDGPYNEQFF. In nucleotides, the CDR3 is TGCAGTGCTAGAGATCGACGGGACGGCCCCTACAATGAGCAGTTCTTC.